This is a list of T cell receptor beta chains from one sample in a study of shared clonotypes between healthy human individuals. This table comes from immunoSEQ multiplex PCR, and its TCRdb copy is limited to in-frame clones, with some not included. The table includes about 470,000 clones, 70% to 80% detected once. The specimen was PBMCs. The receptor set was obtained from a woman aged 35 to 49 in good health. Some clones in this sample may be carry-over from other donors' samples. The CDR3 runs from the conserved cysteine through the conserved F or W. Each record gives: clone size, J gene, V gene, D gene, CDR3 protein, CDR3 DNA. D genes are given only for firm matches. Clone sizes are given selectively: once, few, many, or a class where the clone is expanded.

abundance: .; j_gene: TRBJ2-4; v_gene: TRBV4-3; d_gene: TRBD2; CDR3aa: CASSHGTSGNLLAKNIQYF; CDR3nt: TGCGCCAGCAGCCATGGGACTAGCGGGAACCTATTAGCCAAAAACATTCAGTACTTC
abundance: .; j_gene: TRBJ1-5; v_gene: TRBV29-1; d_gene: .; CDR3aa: CSVVAGRGQPQHF; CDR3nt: TGCAGCGTTGTGGCAGGAAGGGGTCAGCCCCAGCATTTT
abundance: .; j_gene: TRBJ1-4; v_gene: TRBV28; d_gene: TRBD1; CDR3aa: CASSSPGTGGEKLFF; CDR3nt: TGTGCCAGCAGTTCTCCCGGGACAGGTGGAGAAAAACTGTTTTTT
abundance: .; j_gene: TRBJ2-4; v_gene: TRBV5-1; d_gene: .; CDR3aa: CASSLSTTGRNIQYF; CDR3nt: TGCGCCAGCAGCTTGTCCACTACAGGGCGAAACATTCAGTACTTC
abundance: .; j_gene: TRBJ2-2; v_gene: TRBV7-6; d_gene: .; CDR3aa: CASSLGHTGELFF; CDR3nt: TGTGCCAGCAGCTTAGGGCACACCGGGGAGCTGTTTTTT
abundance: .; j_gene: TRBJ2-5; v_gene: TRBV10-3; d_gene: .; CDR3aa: CAISRQEQETQYF; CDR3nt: TGTGCCATCAGTCGACAAGAACAAGAGACCCAGTACTTC
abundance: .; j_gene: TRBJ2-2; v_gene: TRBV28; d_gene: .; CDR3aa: CASSLGAPGELFF; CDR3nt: TGTGCCAGCAGTTTAGGAGCCCCCGGGGAGCTGTTTTTT
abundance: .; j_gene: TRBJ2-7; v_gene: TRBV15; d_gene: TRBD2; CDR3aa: CATSRDGLAGGYEQYF; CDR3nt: TGTGCCACCAGCAGAGATGGTCTAGCGGGAGGCTACGAGCAGTACTTC
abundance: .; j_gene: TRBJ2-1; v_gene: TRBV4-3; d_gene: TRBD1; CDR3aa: CASSQVGEPGGAQQFF; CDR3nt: TGCGCCAGCAGCCAAGTAGGGGAGCCAGGGGGAGCCCAGCAGTTCTTC
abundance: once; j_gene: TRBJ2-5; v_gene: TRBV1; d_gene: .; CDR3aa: CTSSPGLAGGETQYF; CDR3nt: TGCACCAGCTCCCCGGGACTAGCGGGAGGAGAGACCCAGTACTTC
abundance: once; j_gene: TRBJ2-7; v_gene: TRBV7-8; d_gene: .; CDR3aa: CASSFLGGEQYF; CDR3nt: TGTGCCAGCAGCTTCCTAGGGGGCGAGCAGTACTTC
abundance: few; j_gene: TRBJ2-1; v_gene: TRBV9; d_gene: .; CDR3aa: CASSRTAPSYNEQFF; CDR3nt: TGTGCCAGCAGCAGGACTGCTCCATCCTACAATGAGCAGTTCTTC
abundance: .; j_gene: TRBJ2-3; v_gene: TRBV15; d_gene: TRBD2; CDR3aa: CATSRVAGGSSGTDTQYF; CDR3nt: TGTGCCACCAGCAGAGTTGCGGGAGGCTCCTCTGGCACAGATACGCAGTATTTT
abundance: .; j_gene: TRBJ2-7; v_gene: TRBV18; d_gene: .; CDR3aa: CASSPPAGSHEQYF; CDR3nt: TGTGCCAGCTCACCACCGGCAGGGTCGCACGAGCAGTACTTC
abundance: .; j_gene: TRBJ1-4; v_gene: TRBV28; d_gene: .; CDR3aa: CASSGGGLKLFF; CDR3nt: TGTGCCAGCAGTGGGGGGGGACTAAAACTGTTTTTT
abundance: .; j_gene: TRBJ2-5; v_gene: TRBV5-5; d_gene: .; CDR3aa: CASSLGGFQETQYF; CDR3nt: TGTGCCAGCAGCTTGGGAGGGTTCCAAGAGACCCAGTACTTC
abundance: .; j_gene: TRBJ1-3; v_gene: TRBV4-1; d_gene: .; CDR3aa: CASSEADGSGNTIYF; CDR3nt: TGCGCCAGCAGCGAGGCGGATGGGTCTGGAAACACCATATATTTT
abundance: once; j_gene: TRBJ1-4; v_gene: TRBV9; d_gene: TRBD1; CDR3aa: CASSSRDRGGEKLFF; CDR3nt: TGTGCCAGCAGCTCGCGGGACAGGGGTGGTGAAAAACTGTTTTTT
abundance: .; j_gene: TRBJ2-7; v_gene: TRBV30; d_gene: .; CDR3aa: CAWSAQVQGDEQYF; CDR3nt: TGTGCCTGGAGCGCCCAGGTGCAAGGGGACGAGCAGTACTTC
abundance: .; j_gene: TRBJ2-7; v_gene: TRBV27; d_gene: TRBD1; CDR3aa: CASSLSGGASFEQYF; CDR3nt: TGTGCCAGCAGTTTATCAGGGGGCGCCTCCTTCGAGCAGTACTTC
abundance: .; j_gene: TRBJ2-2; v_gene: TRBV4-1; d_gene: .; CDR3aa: CASSLTGFGELFF; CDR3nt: TGCGCCAGCAGCCTTACAGGGTTCGGGGAGCTGTTTTTT
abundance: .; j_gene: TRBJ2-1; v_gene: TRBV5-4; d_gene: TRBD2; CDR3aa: CASSLKLGAGGQYNEQFF; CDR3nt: TGTGCCAGCAGCTTGAAATTGGGAGCGGGAGGCCAATACAATGAGCAGTTCTTC
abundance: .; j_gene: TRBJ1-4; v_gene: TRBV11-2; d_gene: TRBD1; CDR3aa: CASSTTGGEGEKLFF; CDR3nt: TGTGCCAGCAGCACAACAGGGGGCGAGGGAGAAAAACTGTTTTTT
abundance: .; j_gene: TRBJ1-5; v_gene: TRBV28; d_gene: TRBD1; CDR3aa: CASYSDREAQHF; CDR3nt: TGTGCCAGCTACTCGGACAGGGAGGCCCAGCATTTT
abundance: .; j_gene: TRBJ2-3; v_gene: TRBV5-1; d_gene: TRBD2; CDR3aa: CASSLGTSVSTDTQYF; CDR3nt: TGCGCCAGCAGCTTGGGGACTAGCGTGAGCACAGATACGCAGTATTTT
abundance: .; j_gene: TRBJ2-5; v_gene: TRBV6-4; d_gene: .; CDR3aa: CASSYRAEETQYF; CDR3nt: TGTGCCAGCAGTTACAGGGCTGAAGAGACCCAGTACTTC
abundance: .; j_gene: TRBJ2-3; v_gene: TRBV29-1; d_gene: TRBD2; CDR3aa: CSVESGAGGTDTQYF; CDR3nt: TGCAGCGTTGAGTCGGGGGCGGGAGGGACAGATACGCAGTATTTT
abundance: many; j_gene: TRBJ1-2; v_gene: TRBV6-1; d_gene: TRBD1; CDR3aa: CASSRPGTGNYGYTF; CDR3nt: TGTGCCAGCAGTCGTCCCGGGACAGGGAACTATGGCTACACCTTC
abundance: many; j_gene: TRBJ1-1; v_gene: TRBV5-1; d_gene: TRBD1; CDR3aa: CASSLRWDSTEAFF; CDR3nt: TGCGCCAGCAGCTTACGCTGGGACAGCACTGAAGCTTTCTTT
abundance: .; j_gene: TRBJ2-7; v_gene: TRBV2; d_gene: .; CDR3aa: CASRRDDLYEQYF; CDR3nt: TGTGCCAGCAGGAGGGATGATTTGTACGAGCAGTACTTC
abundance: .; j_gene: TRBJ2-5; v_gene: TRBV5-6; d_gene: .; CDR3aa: CASSLTPSDPREETQYF; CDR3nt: TGTGCCAGCAGCTTGACGCCTAGCGACCCAAGGGAAGAGACCCAGTACTTC